The sequence of this T cell receptor (beta chain) was determined in a study of regulatory T cells in long-lasting Graves disease. Arm-PCR of CDR3 regions and iRepertoire HTBI primers were used to build TCR beta libraries. One entry per CDR3 protein, called by TCRdb with MiXCR from the multiplex PCR reads. The sample yields over 450,000 distinct CDR3 sequences, roughly 21% seen once. Time point of the sample: persistent/refractory GD, antithyroid drugs over 5 years with positive TRAb. Generation of the TCR library employed RNA extracted from PBMCs. Each of the patients was recruited from an endocrinology department situated in Xi'an, China. Nine-milliliter peripheral blood samples went into EDTA tubes. Only one count was recorded for this clonotype. The CDR3 length is 15 residues. Germline lookup yields CDR1 SGHTA and CDR2 FQGTGA. Trimming removed 0 bases at V and 1 base at J, with 6 bases between.

This receptor was taken from a female donor with Graves disease. The V gene is TRBV7-3, the J gene TRBJ2-2; D gene unclear. The specimen was peripheral blood mononuclear cells (PBMCs), collected when the disease was refractory, from a patient treated with antithyroid drugs. In nucleotides, the CDR3 is TGTGCCAGCAGCTTAACATTTCAGAACACCGGGGAGCTGTTTTTT. Protein product: CASSLTFQNTGELFF.